The clone carrying this T cell receptor (beta chain) was detected a few times. Deletions cut 5 bases from V and 4 bases from J, with 12 bases between. CDR1 and CDR2 (germline): GTSNPN, SVGIG (reference sequence). The CDR3 contains 13 residues. One entry per CDR3 protein, called by TCRdb with MiXCR from the 5' RACE reads. The sample holds hundreds of thousands of distinct CDR3 sequences, around 21% seen once. The sample originates from a study of T-cell memory formation after mild COVID-19. V usage is TRBV30 and J usage is TRBJ1-5; D remains ambiguous. Sequences were obtained from PBMCs or a T cell subset sorted from them (not recorded which). This sequence was found in an adult woman who had mild COVID-19 (a few samples of this study predate the infection). Cell type and time point are not known. The CDR3 sequence: CAWSEQINQPQHF. The DNA for the CDR3 is TGTGCCTGGTCCGAGCAGATTAATCAGCCCCAGCATTTT. The variable domain in full, completed from reference TRBV30 and TRBJ1-5, reads SQTIHQWPATLVQPVGSPLSLECTVEGTSNPNLYWYRQAAGRGLQLLFYSVGIGQISSEVPQNLSASRPQDRQFILSSKKLLLSDSGFYLCAWSEQINQPQHFGDGTRLSIL.